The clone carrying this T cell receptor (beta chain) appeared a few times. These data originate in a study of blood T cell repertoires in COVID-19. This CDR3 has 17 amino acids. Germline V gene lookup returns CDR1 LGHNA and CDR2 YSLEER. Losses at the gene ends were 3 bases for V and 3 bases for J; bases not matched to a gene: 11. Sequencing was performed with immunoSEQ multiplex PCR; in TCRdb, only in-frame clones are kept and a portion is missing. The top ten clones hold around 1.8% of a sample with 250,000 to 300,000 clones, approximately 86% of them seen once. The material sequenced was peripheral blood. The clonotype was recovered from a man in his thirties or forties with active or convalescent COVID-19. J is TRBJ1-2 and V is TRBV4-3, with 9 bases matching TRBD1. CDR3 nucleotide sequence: TGCGCCAGCAGCCAGGGGTTGACGACAGGGGGGGACTATGGCTACACCTTC. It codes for CASSQGLTTGGDYGYTF.